A single sample is the source of the 8 T cell receptor beta chains below, sequenced in a study of Tregs in tolerant kidney transplant recipients. Using immunoSEQ multiplex PCR, the repertoire was profiled, and TCRdb retains in-frame clones only, with some absent. The sample has approximately 66,000 clones; approximately 85% are singletons. Specimen: Tregs from blood, collected before the transplant. The receptor set was obtained from a human donor who received a combined kidney and bone marrow transplant.

The chain recombines TRBV5-4 with TRBJ1-3; no firm D call. V was shortened by 3 bases and J by 1 base, with 14 bases between the two germline ends. The CDR3 spans 16 residues. Looked up from germline, CDR1 is SGHNT and CDR2 is YYREEE (reference sequence). This chain's CDR3 is CASSSGHQLSGNTIYF. CDR3 DNA sequence: TGTGCCAGCAGCTCGGGCCACCAATTGTCTGGAAACACCATATATTTT.

This rearrangement joins TRBV6-1 to TRBJ2-1; possibly TRBD2 for D (6 bases). The V end was cut by 6 bases, the J end by 4 bases, with 10 bases between. Looked up from germline, CDR1 is MNHNS and CDR2 is SASEGT. The CDR3 has 13 amino acids. For the CDR3, the DNA is TGTGCCAGCAGGGGGGGTTTTTACAATGAGCAGTTCTTC. Translated, it gives CASRGGFYNEQFF.

V is TRBV11-2 and J is TRBJ2-3; 7 bases are shared with TRBD2. The ends lost 5 bases at V and 4 bases at J; junction bases unmatched: 9. Germline V gene data show CDR1 as SGHAT and CDR2 as FQNNGV. CDR3 length: 15 residues. CDR3 region: CASSHQLAFADTQYF. The DNA for the CDR3 is TGTGCCAGCAGCCATCAACTAGCGTTCGCAGATACGCAGTATTTT. Complete variable domain (other parts from reference TRBV11-2 and TRBJ2-3): EAGVAQSPRYKIIEKRQSVAFWCNPISGHATLYWYQQILGQGPKLLIQFQNNGVVDDSQLPKDRFSAERLKGVDSTLKIQPAKLEDSAVYLCASSHQLAFADTQYFGPGTRLTVL.

The V gene is TRBV7-9, the J gene TRBJ1-2; D unresolved. Trimming stripped 0 bases from V and 7 bases from J, with 9 bases between. The CDR3 spans 13 residues. Per the germline V gene, CDR1 is SEHNR and CDR2 is FQNEAQ (reference sequence). The CDR3: CASSLASETGYTF. The CDR3 region has the DNA TGTGCCAGCAGCTTAGCATCTGAGACTGGCTACACCTTC.

The count of this clone is one. The chain has TRBV5-1 and TRBJ2-3; 10 bases match TRBD2. CDR3 size: 16 residues. From germline, CDR1 is SGHRS and CDR2 YFSETQ. V was pared by 4 bases and J by 0 bases, with 5 bases of the junction left unmatched. For the CDR3, the DNA is TGCGCCAGCAGCCCGGCTAGCGGGGGTAGCACAGATACGCAGTATTTT. Its protein is CASSPASGGSTDTQYF.

The V call is TRBV5-4, the J call TRBJ2-1, with TRBD2 matching 9 bases. This CDR3 has 15 residues. Germline V lookup: CDR1 SGHNT, CDR2 YYREEE (reference sequence). V lost 0 bases and J lost 7; bases outside the gene matches: 5. Here the CDR3 reads CASSLDRSGGNEQFF. CDR3 DNA: TGTGCCAGCAGCTTGGACAGGAGCGGGGGGAATGAGCAGTTCTTC.

The chain employs TRBV5-1 and TRBJ2-7; no definite D call. V was trimmed by 6 bases and J by 0 bases, leaving 7 bases between them. Per the germline V gene, CDR1 is SGHRS and CDR2 is YFSETQ. The CDR3 spans 12 residues. The CDR3 DNA reads TGCGCCAGCAAGGAGTCCTCCTACGAGCAGTACTTC. As protein: CASKESSYEQYF.

The chain couples TRBV5-4 to TRBJ1-1, with 9 bases fitting TRBD1. V trimming: 2 bases; J trimming: 4 bases; junction bases outside the gene matches: 3. The germline gives CDR1 SGHNT, CDR2 YYREEE (reference sequence). The CDR3 runs to 14 residues. The CDR3 DNA sequence: TGTGCCAGCAGCTTAGAACAGGGGGCCACTGAAGCTTTCTTT. Its translation: CASSLEQGATEAFF.